This T cell receptor (beta chain) was identified in a study of sequential checkpoint blockade in melanoma (dated by TCRdb to 2018 to 2020). Regarding the study in general: Patients were randomized 1:1 to first-line nivolumab followed by ipilimumab (arm A) or ipilimumab followed by nivolumab (arm B). For 20 or so patients, matched tumor biopsies were taken both before treatment and at week 13, after single-agent nivolumab (arm A) or ipilimumab (arm B). Maintenance nivolumab came after both trial sequences. DNA from 90 to 95 melanoma tumor samples collected before treatment underwent TCRbeta immunosequencing. The same lesion was the source of approximately 86% of the matched pre- and post-treatment tumor biopsy pairs. The paper's findings and limits, for the study overall: Small sample sizes and reduced statistical power limited the analyses of tumor T-cell fraction within each arm. Tumor T-cell fraction and clonality correlated with PD-L1 staining and CD8+ T-cell counts but not with mutational load. In the nivolumab-first arm (arm A), an association was found between pretreatment tumor TIL clonality and response (P = .04). Patients with increases in tumor T-cell fraction and clonality by week 13 were approximately 30 times more likely to achieve clinical benefit. The model for predicting response that combines TCR metrics with mutation burden needs to be validated in larger, independent patient cohorts.

The immunoSEQ Assay was used to immunosequence TCRbeta CDR3 regions from genomic DNA. Prior to high-throughput sequencing, genomic DNA was amplified by bias-controlled multiplex PCR. Processing in the source paper ran as follows. To quantify the absolute abundance of each unique TCRbeta CDR3 region, the sequences were collapsed and filtered. Clonality, defined as 1 minus Pielou's evenness, was calculated using only productive rearrangements. To compute tumor T-cell fraction, TCRbeta template counts were normalized to usable DNA, with usable DNA estimated from several housekeeping genes. Clones with significantly greater frequencies in on-treatment versus baseline samples were identified using a previously published method. TCRdb obtained this table from immuneACCESS and retained in-frame rearrangements with V and J assigned. These tables miss some clones; where compared with another copy, unresolved V genes account for less than half of the shortfall, and the remainder is unexplained. V, J and clone size reflect that table, while D and trimming were determined from the DNA. In all, the sample holds 35,000 to 40,000 clones, and approximately 30% of those were seen once. Roughly 1.6% of the sample belongs to the ten largest clones.

This clone showed up many times. It lacks a known antigen. No quality values exist for individual bases; no much larger clone is one base distant. The label giving this sample's treatment or condition can be read as: randomized to nivolumab then ipilimumab (arm A) or the reverse (arm B). Prior DNA-damaging chemotherapy had not been received by any trial patient. Samples came from patients with melanoma in CheckMate 064, a randomized, open-label phase II trial of sequential checkpoint blockade. Genomic DNA from formalin-fixed paraffin-embedded (FFPE) tissue samples was used for tumor TCR sequencing. The germline V gene specifies SGHNT as CDR1 and YENEEA as CDR2. A distance of 12 bases separates the germline ends of V and J, which lose 5 bases and 3 bases respectively. The CDR3 has 14 amino acids, counting the end cysteine and phenylalanine. Only the CDR3 part of the read is kept: 42 bases, read in frame from the first base.

The TCR originated in a human donor with melanoma. Sequencing was performed on tumor tissue (inferred from file names), taken from a patient given nivolumab and ipilimumab in sequence. Recombination joined TRBV11-3 with TRBJ2-3; TRBD2 could be the D gene, as 5 bases match. CDR3 loop: CASSEDPGTDTQYF. The bases read TGTGCCAGCAGCGAGGATCCGGGAACAGATACGCAGTATTTT.